The clone carrying this T cell receptor (beta chain) has ten or more counts. The antigen is undetermined. The sample belongs to a study of human T cells and chemical hapten exposure. At the level of the study: Among samples, TCR yields varied mainly because of small differences in pooled library volume.

Study-wide points: Positive correlation was observed between PT1 expanded TCR counts and patch test score.

A single record per CDR3 protein comes from TCRdb applying MiXCR to the RACE reads. The table records a few hundred thousand distinct CDR3 sequences, just under 6.5% of them present only once. The time point is: patch test 2, 6 weeks after DPC sensitization. The treatment: therapeutic diphenylcyclopropenone sensitization with weekly scalp DPC. Material: whole blood, obtained in connection with sensitization to the hapten diphenylcyclopropenone (DPC). The sequence was obtained from a woman in her late teens or twenties with alopecia areata. Some clones in this sample may be carry-over from other donors' samples.

In DNA form, the CDR3 reads TGTGCCAGCAGCTTAGTAGCGCAGGCCACCTCTGGAAACACCATATATTTT. Protein sequence: CASSLVAQATSGNTIYF. The V gene is TRBV7-8, the J gene TRBJ1-3; no clear D gene. Trimming took 1 base from V and 0 from J, leaving 13 bases between them. The CDR3 is 17 residues long. Looked up from germline, CDR1 is SGHVS and CDR2 is FQNEAQ. Full variable domain (remainder filled in from reference TRBV7-8 and TRBJ1-3): GAGVSQSPRYKVAKRGQDVALRCDPISGHVSLFWYQQALGQGPEFLTYFQNEAQLDKSGLPSDRFFAERPEGSVSTLKIQRTQQEDSAVYLCASSLVAQATSGNTIYFGEGSWLTVV.